This T cell receptor beta chain was sequenced during a study of T cells in Graves' hyperthyroidism and ophthalmopathy. Patients between 18 and 65 years old had hyperthyroidism, newly diagnosed and lasting under 2 months. The study left out patients who had uncontrolled infection, other autoimmune disease, pregnancy or lactation. Each diagnosis was grounded in clinical symptoms, serum thyroxine and TRAb, thyroid ultrasound, and orbital computed tomography. The PBMCs had their origin in roughly 10 ml of fresh peripheral blood. The V gene end was trimmed by 3 bases and the J gene end by 3 bases; junction bases not matched to a gene: 7. The CDR3 has 15 amino acids. The germline V gene has CDR1 SGHTS and CDR2 YDEGEE. Amplified regions were TCR beta CDR3 sequences from RNA transcripts. The HTBI primer set was used in a first-round RT-PCR of the TCR CDR3. One entry per CDR3 protein, called by TCRdb with MiXCR from the multiplex PCR reads. The sample lists 550,000 to 850,000 distinct CDR3 sequences; roughly a sixth were seen once.

This clonotype was counted between two and nine times. This rearrangement joins TRBV5-8 to TRBJ1-2; the match to TRBD1 covers 8 bases. Input material: blood. This receptor was obtained from a woman aged 45-65 years with Graves' hyperthyroidism that later progressed to Graves' ophthalmopathy. The CDR3 DNA reads as TGTGCCAGCAGCTGGGGGACAGGAGCAGACTATGGCTACACCTTC. This codes for CASSWGTGADYGYTF.